This T cell receptor (beta chain) originates from a study of response to subunit inactivated influenza vaccine. CDR3 length: 15 residues. With 2 bases removed from V and 4 bases from J, the gap between germline ends came to 14 bases. Germline V gene sequence: CDR1 MNHEY, CDR2 SMNVEV (reference sequence). TCRdb recomputed calls from the RT-PCR reads with MiXCR, one row per CDR3 protein. The table lists about 190,000 distinct CDR3 sequences, approximately 14% of them singletons. The clonotype originates from a man in his forties or fifties who received an inactivated influenza vaccine. The rearrangement links TRBV27 to TRBJ1-1, with D unclear. This material consisted of CD8+ T cells sorted from PBMCs, taken roughly 5 days after vaccination. CDR3 protein: CASSLAASGITEAFF. The CDR3 DNA reads TGTGCCAGCAGTTTAGCAGCGTCCGGGATCACTGAAGCTTTCTTT.